This TCR beta chain was sequenced for a study of blood T cells in healthy people across ages. Points from the study as a whole: Getting older went along with TCR beta diversity per million T cells dropping roughly linearly.

The authors ran a second PCR of roughly 6 to 12 cycles using a sample-barcoded 5' primer and a J-beta primer mix. One entry per CDR3 protein, called by TCRdb with MiXCR from the 5' RACE reads. This table holds about 900,000 distinct CDR3 sequences, 48% found once. As concerns this clonotype: What it recognizes is unknown. Germline is not matched at one junction end, which may reflect a read error.

Germline lookup yields CDR1 SGHNT and CDR2 YENEEA. The CDR3 has 18 amino acids. The rearrangement links TRBV11-3 to TRBJ2-3; TRBD1 agrees at 8 bases. The receptor's source is a young man in good health. The sequenced material came from blood. As DNA, the CDR3 is TGTGCCAACAGCTTAGAGGGGGACAGGAAAGCGGGTGACGATACGCAGTATTTT. This gives the protein CANSLEGDRKAGDDTQYF.